This T cell receptor beta chain was observed in a study of T cells in Graves' hyperthyroidism and ophthalmopathy. Whole-study context: Peripheral blood was collected at initial diagnosis, before any treatment. Study results and limitations: Ophthalmopathy stood apart from stable hyperthyroidism in a 13 V-J model.

Details on this clonotype: The antigen remains undetermined. A much more abundant neighbour one base away suggests this may be a read error.

Trimming removed 6 bases from V and 3 bases from J, with 9 bases in between. The germline V gene has CDR1 ENHRY and CDR2 SYGVKD. This CDR3 is built from 13 residues. Researchers amplified the TCR beta CDR3 regions from RNA transcripts. When the TCR CDR3 underwent first-round RT-PCR, the HTBI primer set was used. TCRdb used MiXCR to reprocess the multiplex PCR reads, holding one entry per CDR3 protein. The sample has 750,000 to 950,000 distinct CDR3 sequences, 35% to 40% seen once; the top ten hold approximately 8.7%. Stable Graves' hyperthyroidism meant no ophthalmopathy progression within 18 months. The sequence was collected from a young man with Graves' hyperthyroidism. The gene calls are TRBV10-3 and TRBJ1-5, with unresolved D. Sequences were obtained from blood. CDR3 DNA sequence: TGTGCCATCAGGTCCCTTATCAATCAGCCCCAGCATTTT. Translation: CAIRSLINQPQHF.